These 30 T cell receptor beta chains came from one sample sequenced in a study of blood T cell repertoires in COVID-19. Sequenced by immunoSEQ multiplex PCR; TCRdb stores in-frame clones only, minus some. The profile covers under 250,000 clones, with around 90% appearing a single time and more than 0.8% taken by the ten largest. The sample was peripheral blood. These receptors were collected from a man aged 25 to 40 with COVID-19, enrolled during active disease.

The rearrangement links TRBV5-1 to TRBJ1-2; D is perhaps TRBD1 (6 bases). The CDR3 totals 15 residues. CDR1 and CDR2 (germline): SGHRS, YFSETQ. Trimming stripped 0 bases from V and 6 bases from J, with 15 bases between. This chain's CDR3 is CASSLAEQGVHGYTF. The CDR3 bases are TGCGCCAGCAGCTTGGCCGAACAGGGCGTTCATGGCTACACCTTC.

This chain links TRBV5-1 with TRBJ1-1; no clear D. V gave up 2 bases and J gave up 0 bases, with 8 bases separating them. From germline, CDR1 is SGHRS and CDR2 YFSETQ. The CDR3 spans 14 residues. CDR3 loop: CASSFTGLNTEAFF. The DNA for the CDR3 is TGCGCCAGCAGCTTTACTGGGCTGAACACTGAAGCTTTCTTT.

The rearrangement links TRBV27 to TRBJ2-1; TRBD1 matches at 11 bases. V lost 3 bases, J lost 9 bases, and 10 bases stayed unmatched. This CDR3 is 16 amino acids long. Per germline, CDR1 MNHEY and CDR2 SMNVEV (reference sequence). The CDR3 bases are TGTGCCAGCAGTTTTCCGGGACAGGGGGGTAAGAGTGAGCAGTTCTTC. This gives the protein CASSFPGQGGKSEQFF.

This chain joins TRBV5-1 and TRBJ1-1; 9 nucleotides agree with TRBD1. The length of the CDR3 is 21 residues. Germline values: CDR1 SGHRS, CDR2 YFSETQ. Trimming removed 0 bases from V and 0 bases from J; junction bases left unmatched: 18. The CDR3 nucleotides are TGCGCCAGCAGCTTGGTGCCGGGACAGGGAGAGTTAATCGGGTTGAACACTGAAGCTTTCTTT. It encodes CASSLVPGQGELIGLNTEAFF.

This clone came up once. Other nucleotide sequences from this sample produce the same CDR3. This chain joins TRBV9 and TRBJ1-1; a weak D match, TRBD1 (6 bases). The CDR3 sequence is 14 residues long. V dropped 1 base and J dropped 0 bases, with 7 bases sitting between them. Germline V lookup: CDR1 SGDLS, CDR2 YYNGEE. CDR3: CASSVTGMNTEAFF. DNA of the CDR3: TGTGCCAGCAGCGTAACAGGGATGAACACTGAAGCTTTCTTT.

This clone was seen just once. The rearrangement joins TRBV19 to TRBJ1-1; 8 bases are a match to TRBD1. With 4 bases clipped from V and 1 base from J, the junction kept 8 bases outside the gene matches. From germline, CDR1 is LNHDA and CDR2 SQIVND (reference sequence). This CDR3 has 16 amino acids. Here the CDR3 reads CASSTLDRVGNTEAFF. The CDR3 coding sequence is TGTGCCAGTAGTACTTTGGACAGGGTGGGGAACACTGAAGCTTTCTTT.

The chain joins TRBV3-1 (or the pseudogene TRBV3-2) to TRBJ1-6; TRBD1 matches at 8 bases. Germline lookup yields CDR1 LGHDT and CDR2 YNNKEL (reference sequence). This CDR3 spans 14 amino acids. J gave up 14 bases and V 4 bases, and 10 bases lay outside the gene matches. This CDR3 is CASSPRTGSGALHF. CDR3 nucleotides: TGTGCCAGCAGCCCCAGGACAGGGTCTGGGGCCCTCCACTTT.

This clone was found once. The CDR3 DNA is TGCGCCAGCAGTGCCTCGGGGTTTAATTCACCCCTCCACTTT. It encodes CASSASGFNSPLHF. The chain carries TRBV10-2 and TRBJ1-6; no clear D gene. The V and J ends lost 4 bases and 6 bases respectively, with 10 bases between them. The CDR3 totals 14 residues. Germline CDR1 and CDR2: WSHSY and SAAADI.

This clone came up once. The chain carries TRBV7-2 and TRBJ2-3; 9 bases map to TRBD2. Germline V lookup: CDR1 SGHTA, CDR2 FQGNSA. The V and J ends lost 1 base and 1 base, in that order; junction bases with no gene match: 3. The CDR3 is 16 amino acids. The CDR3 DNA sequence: TGTGCCAGCAGCTTAGGGCTAGCGGGGCGCACAGATACGCAGTATTTT. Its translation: CASSLGLAGRTDTQYF.

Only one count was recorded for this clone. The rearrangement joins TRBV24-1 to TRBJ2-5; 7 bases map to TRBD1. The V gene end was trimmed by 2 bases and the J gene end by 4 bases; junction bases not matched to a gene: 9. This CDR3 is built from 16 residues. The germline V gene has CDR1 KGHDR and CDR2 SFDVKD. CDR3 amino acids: CATSDSTGVIGETQYF. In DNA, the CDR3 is TGTGCCACCAGTGATTCAACAGGGGTGATAGGAGAGACCCAGTACTTC.

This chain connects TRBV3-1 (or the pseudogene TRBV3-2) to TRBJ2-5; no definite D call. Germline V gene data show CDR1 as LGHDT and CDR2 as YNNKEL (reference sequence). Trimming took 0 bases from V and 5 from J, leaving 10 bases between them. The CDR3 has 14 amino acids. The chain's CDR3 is CASSQDTIGETQYF. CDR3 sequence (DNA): TGTGCCAGCAGCCAAGATACCATCGGGGAGACCCAGTACTTC.

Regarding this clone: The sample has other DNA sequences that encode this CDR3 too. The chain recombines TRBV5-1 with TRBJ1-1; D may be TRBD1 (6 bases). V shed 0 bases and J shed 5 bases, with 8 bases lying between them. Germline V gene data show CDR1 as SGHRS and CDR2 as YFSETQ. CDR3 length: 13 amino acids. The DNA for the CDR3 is TGCGCCAGCAGCTTGGCAGGGGAGACTGAAGCTTTCTTT. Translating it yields CASSLAGETEAFF.

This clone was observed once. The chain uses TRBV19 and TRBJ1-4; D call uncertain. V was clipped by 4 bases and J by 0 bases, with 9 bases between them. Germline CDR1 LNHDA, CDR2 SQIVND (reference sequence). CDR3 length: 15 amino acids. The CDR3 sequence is CASSTQISTNEKLFF. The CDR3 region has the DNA TGTGCCAGTAGTACACAGATTTCAACTAATGAAAAACTGTTTTTT.

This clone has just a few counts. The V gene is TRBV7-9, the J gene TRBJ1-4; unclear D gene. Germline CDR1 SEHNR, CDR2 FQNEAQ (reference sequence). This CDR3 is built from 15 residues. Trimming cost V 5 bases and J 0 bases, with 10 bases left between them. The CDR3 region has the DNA TGTGCCAGCAGCCCCCGACGGGCAACTAATGAAAAACTGTTTTTT. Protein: CASSPRRATNEKLFF.

For the CDR3, the DNA is TGTGCCAGCAGTGCACGGACTTCTTACAATGAGCAGTTCTTC. Residues: CASSARTSYNEQFF. The J gene is TRBJ2-1, the V gene TRBV2, with D perhaps matching TRBD2 (5 bases). V shed 4 bases and J shed 4 bases, with 11 bases lying between them. The CDR3 has 14 amino acids. The germline V gene has CDR1 SNHLY and CDR2 FYNNEI.

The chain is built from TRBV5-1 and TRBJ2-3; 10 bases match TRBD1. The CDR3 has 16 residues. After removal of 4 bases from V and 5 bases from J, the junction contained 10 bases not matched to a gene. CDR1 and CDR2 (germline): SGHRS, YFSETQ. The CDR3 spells CASSPATGGAGDTQYF. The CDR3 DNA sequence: TGCGCCAGCAGCCCCGCGACAGGGGGCGCGGGAGATACGCAGTATTTT.

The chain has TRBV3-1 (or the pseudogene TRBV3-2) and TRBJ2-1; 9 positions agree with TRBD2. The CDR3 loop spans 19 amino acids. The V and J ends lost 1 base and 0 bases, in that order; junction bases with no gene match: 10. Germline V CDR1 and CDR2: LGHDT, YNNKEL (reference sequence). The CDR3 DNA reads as TGTGCCAGCAGCCAAGGTGTACTAGCGGGCGGGAGCTCCTACAATGAGCAGTTCTTC. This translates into CASSQGVLAGGSSYNEQFF.

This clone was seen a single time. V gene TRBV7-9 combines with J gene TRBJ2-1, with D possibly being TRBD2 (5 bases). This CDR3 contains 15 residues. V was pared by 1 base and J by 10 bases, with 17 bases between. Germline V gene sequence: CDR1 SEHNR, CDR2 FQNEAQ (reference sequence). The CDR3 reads CASSLGPSRGDEQFF. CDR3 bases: TGTGCCAGCAGCTTAGGGCCTTCCCGGGGTGACGAGCAGTTCTTC.

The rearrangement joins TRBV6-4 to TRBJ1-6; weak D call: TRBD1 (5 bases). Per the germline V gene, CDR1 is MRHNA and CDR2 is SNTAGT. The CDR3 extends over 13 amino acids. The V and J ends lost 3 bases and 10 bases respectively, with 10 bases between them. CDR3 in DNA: TGTGCCAGCAGTGAGGGGGGGGTCTCACCCCTCCACTTT. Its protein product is CASSEGGVSPLHF.

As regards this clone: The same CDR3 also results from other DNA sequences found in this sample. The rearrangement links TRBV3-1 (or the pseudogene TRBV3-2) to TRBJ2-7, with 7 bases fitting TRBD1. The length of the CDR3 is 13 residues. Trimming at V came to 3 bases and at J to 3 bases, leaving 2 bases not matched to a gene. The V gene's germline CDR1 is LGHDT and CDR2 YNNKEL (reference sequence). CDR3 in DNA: TGTGCCAGCAGCCAGGCAGGGGGCTACGAGCAGTACTTC. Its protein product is CASSQAGGYEQYF.

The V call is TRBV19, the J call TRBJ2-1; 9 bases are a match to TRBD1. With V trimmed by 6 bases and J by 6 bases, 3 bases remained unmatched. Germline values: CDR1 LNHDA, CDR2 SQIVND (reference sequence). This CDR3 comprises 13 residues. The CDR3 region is CASSPGQGNEQFF. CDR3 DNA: TGTGCCAGTAGCCCGGGACAGGGCAATGAGCAGTTCTTC.

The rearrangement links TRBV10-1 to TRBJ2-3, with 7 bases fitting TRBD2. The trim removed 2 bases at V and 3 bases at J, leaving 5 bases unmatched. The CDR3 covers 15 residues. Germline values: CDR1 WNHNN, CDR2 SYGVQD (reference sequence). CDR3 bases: TGCGCCAGCAGTGAGGCGATTAGCGGGACAGATACGCAGTATTTT. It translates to CASSEAISGTDTQYF.

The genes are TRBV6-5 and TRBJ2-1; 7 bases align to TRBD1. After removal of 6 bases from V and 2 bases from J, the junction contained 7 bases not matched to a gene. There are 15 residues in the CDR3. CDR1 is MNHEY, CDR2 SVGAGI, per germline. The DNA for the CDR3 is TGTGCCAGCAGCCCCGGGACAGTCCCCTACAATGAGCAGTTCTTC. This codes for CASSPGTVPYNEQFF.

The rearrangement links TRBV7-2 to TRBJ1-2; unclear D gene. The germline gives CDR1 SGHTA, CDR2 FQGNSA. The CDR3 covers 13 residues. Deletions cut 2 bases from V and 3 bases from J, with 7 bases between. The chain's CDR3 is CASSLNPDYGYTF. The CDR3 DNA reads TGTGCCAGCAGCTTAAATCCGGACTATGGCTACACCTTC.

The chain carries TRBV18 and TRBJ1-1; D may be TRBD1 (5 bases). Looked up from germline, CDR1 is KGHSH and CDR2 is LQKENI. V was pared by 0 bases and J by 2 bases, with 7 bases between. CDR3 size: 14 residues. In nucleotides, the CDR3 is TGTGCCAGCTCACCACCTAGGGGCAACACTGAAGCTTTCTTT. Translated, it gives CASSPPRGNTEAFF.

CDR3 region: CASSRDRGTYLASHGYTF. The DNA of the CDR3 is TGTGCCAGCAGTCGGGACAGGGGGACTTACTTGGCCTCCCATGGCTACACCTTC. The chain carries TRBV6-6 and TRBJ1-2; the match to TRBD1 covers 11 bases. V shed 5 bases and J 6 bases; nucleotides not matched to a gene: 17. In germline, CDR1 is MNHNY, CDR2 SVGAGI (reference sequence). The CDR3 has 18 amino acids.

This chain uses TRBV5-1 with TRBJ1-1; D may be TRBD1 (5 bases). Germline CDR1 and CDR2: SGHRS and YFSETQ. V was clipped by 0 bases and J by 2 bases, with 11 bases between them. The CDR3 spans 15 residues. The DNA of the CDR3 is TGCGCCAGCAGCTTGGCCCAGGGCCAAAACACTGAAGCTTTCTTT. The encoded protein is CASSLAQGQNTEAFF.

CDR3 in amino acids: CASSVGQGGYGYTF. The DNA of the CDR3 is TGTGCCAGCAGCGTCGGACAGGGAGGCTATGGCTACACCTTC. The genes are TRBV5-6 and TRBJ1-2; 8 positions match TRBD1. This CDR3 contains 14 residues. Germline V CDR1 and CDR2: SGHDT, YYEEEE. V trimming: 4 bases; J trimming: 4 bases; junction bases outside the gene matches: 6.

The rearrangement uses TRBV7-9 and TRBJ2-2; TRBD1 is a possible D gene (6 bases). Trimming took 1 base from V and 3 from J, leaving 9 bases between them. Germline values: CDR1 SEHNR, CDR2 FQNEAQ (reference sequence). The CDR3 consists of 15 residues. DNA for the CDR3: TGTGCCAGCAGCTTAGGGGCAGGGGACACCGGGGAGCTGTTTTTT. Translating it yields CASSLGAGDTGELFF.

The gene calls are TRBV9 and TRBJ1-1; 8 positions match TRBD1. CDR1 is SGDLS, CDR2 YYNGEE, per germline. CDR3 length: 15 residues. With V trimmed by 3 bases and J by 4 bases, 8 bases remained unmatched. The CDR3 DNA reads TGTGCCAGCAGCGCCCAGCCAGGGGGCGTCACTGAAGCTTTCTTT. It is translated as CASSAQPGGVTEAFF.